Shown below are 19 T cell receptor beta chains from a single sample sequenced in a study of T cell repertoires in cytomegalovirus infection. These receptors lack a known antigen. TCRdb called the reads again in MiXCR, with one record for every CDR3 protein. The repertoire holds about 570,000 distinct CDR3 sequences, with over 35% as singletons. Source: cultured PBMCs, taken from culture after CMV antigen stimulation. Source of these receptors: a human donor in good health (CMV status not recorded). Some clones in this sample may be carry-over from other donors' samples.

This sequence joins TRBV19 and TRBJ2-4; perhaps D is TRBD1 or TRBD2 (6 bases each). V was shortened by 5 bases and J by 8 bases, with 13 bases between the two germline ends. The CDR3 runs to 13 residues. From germline, CDR1 is LNHDA and CDR2 SQIVND (reference sequence). CDR3 sequence (DNA): TGTGCCAGTAGTCGTTACAGGGAGGACATTCAGTACTTC. Translated, it gives CASSRYREDIQYF.

The chain carries TRBV7-3 and TRBJ2-7; TRBD2 agrees at 7 bases. The CDR3 is 15 amino acids. The trim removed 4 bases at V and 3 bases at J, leaving 9 bases unmatched. CDR1 and CDR2 from the germline V gene are SGHTA and FQGTGA. The CDR3 region has the DNA TGTGCCAGCAGCTCTACTCGGGAGGTCAACTACGAGCAGTACTTC. Translation: CASSSTREVNYEQYF.

The V and J genes are TRBV2 and TRBJ2-5; 8 positions agree with TRBD2. Germline V gives CDR1 SNHLY, CDR2 FYNNEI. The V segment lost 2 bases and the J segment 11 bases; nucleotides outside the gene matches: 13. This CDR3 comprises 15 residues. CDR3 bases: TGTGCCAGCAGTGAATCGACCGGGGGGGCGGGGGCTCAGTACTTC. Protein product: CASSESTGGAGAQYF. Full variable domain (outside the CDR3, taken from reference TRBV2 and TRBJ2-5): EPEVTQTPSHQVTQMGQEVILRCVPISNHLYFYWYRQILGQKVEFLVSFYNNEISEKSEIFDDQFSVERPDGSNFTLKIRSTKLEDSAMYFCASSESTGGAGAQYFGPGTRLLVL.

The chain links TRBV20-1 to TRBJ1-5, with D perhaps matching TRBD1 (6 bases). The CDR3 extends over 13 amino acids. In germline, CDR1 is DFQATT, CDR2 SNEGSKA (reference sequence). V was trimmed by 3 bases and J by 3 bases, leaving 9 bases between them. The chain's CDR3 is CSASGQHNQPQHF. As DNA, the CDR3 is TGCAGTGCTAGCGGACAGCACAATCAGCCCCAGCATTTT.

This rearrangement joins TRBV7-2 to TRBJ1-6; a possible D gene is TRBD1 (6 bases). This CDR3 is 15 amino acids long. The V end lost 0 bases, the J end lost 8 bases, and 11 bases lay between the germline ends. CDR1 is SGHTA and CDR2 is FQGNSA in the germline V gene. The CDR3 reads CASSLARGRDSPLHF. CDR3 nucleotide sequence: TGTGCCAGCAGCTTAGCCCGGGGGCGCGATTCACCCCTCCACTTT. Looking up the rest from reference TRBV7-2 and TRBJ1-6 gives the full variable domain: GAGVSQSPSNKVTEKGKDVELRCDPISGHTALYWYRQSLGQGLEFLIYFQGNSAPDKSGLPSDRFSAERTGGSVSTLTIQRTQQEDSAVYLCASSLARGRDSPLHFGNGTRLTVT.

The gene calls are TRBV6-1 and TRBJ1-1, with 10 bases matching TRBD1. The CDR3 covers 16 residues. Germline-derived CDR1 and CDR2 are MNHNS and SASEGT. Losses at the gene ends were 7 bases for V and 5 bases for J; bases not matched to a gene: 13. The CDR3 protein is CASKAGTGVSGTEAFF. CDR3 DNA: TGTGCCAGCAAGGCCGGGACAGGGGTTTCGGGTACTGAAGCTTTCTTT.

CDR3 sequence reads: CASSRDLQPQHF. DNA for the CDR3: TGTGCCAGCAGCCGGGACCTTCAGCCCCAGCATTTT. This chain links TRBV7-9 with TRBJ1-5; TRBD1 is a possible D gene (5 bases). Germline V gene lookup returns CDR1 SEHNR and CDR2 FQNEAQ (reference sequence). The V end lost 5 bases, the J end lost 6 bases, and 8 bases lay between the germline ends. The CDR3 contains 12 residues.

This chain joins TRBV28 and TRBJ1-2, with D hard to call. Germline V gene lookup returns CDR1 MDHEN and CDR2 SYDVKM. This CDR3 is built from 13 residues. V lost 1 base and J lost 8, with 11 bases in between. The CDR3 coding sequence is TGTGCCAGCAGTTTATTCGGCGCCTCGGGCTACACCTTC. Residues: CASSLFGASGYTF.

The chain is built from TRBV15 and TRBJ1-6; D is unresolved. V shed 1 base and J shed 11 bases, with 15 bases lying between them. CDR1 is LNHNV and CDR2 is YYDKDF in the germline V gene (reference sequence). This CDR3 has 15 amino acids. The CDR3 DNA sequence: TGTGCCACCAGCAGAGGAGAGGAGTTTTGGACACCCCTCCACTTT. This translates into CATSRGEEFWTPLHF.

This chain joins TRBV7-6 and TRBJ1-4, with TRBD1 identical over 9 bases. The trim removed 4 bases at V and 12 bases at J, leaving 9 bases unmatched. CDR3 length equals 14 residues. Germline V gene data show CDR1 as SGHVS and CDR2 as FNYEAQ. The CDR3 bases are TGTGCCAGCAGCTCGGACGGGACAGGGTTGGAACTGTTTTTT. Translated: CASSSDGTGLELFF.

V usage is TRBV11-2 and J usage is TRBJ2-2, with D tentatively TRBD2 (5 bases). Trimming left V 7 bases short and J 3 bases short, with 12 bases between. The CDR3 consists of 14 residues. Germline assignment: CDR1 SGHAT and CDR2 FQNNGV. The CDR3: CASTPRTYTGELFF. As DNA, the CDR3 is TGTGCCAGCACCCCCAGGACTTACACCGGGGAGCTGTTTTTT.

The chain employs TRBV4-1 and TRBJ2-3; maybe TRBD2 (6 bases). The CDR3 is 15 amino acids. Per the germline V gene, CDR1 is MGHRA and CDR2 is YSYEKL. V was clipped by 1 base and J by 2 bases, with 10 bases between them. The CDR3 nucleotides read TGCGCCAGCAGCCAAGTAAGGGACTCCACAGATACGCAGTATTTT. This encodes CASSQVRDSTDTQYF.

V is TRBV18 and J is TRBJ2-3; unclear D gene. The CDR3 contains 13 residues. Deletions cut 2 bases from V and 2 bases from J, with 5 bases between. Germline lookup yields CDR1 KGHSH and CDR2 LQKENI. This CDR3 is CASSPEFTDTQYF. The CDR3 DNA reads as TGTGCCAGCTCACCAGAGTTCACAGATACGCAGTATTTT.

This clonotype was recorded a few times. The J gene is TRBJ1-6, the V gene TRBV12-3 or TRBV12-4, with 7 bases that match TRBD1. The trim removed 4 bases at V and 6 bases at J, leaving 9 bases unmatched. There are 16 residues in the CDR3. The CDR3 spells CASSSTTGSRNSPLHF. DNA of the CDR3: TGTGCCAGCAGTTCCACGACAGGGTCGCGTAATTCACCCCTCCACTTT.

This clonotype was seen only a few times. The rearrangement links TRBV20-1 to TRBJ2-5; D ambiguous. This CDR3 has 14 amino acids. V was shortened by 0 bases and J by 3 bases, with 11 bases between the two germline ends. Per the germline V gene, CDR1 is DFQATT and CDR2 is SNEGSKA (reference sequence). CDR3 sequence reads: CSARDRGGKETQYF. The CDR3 nucleotides are TGCAGTGCTAGAGATCGCGGCGGCAAAGAGACCCAGTACTTC.

This sequence joins TRBV19 and TRBJ2-7, with D possibly matching TRBD1 (6 bases). The V end lost 1 base, the J end lost 2 bases, and 12 bases lay between the germline ends. CDR3 length: 15 amino acids. In germline, CDR1 is LNHDA, CDR2 SQIVND (reference sequence). The CDR3 DNA follows: TGTGCCAGTAGTATAGTCCCAACAGGGCCCTACGAGCAGTACTTC. Residues: CASSIVPTGPYEQYF.

This clonotype has more than one count but fewer than ten. The chain has TRBV11-2 and TRBJ2-1; 7 positions match TRBD1. Germline V gives CDR1 SGHAT, CDR2 FQNNGV. The CDR3 loop spans 16 amino acids. Trimming removed 1 base from V and 6 bases from J; junction bases left unmatched: 9. The CDR3 protein is CASSLVQLAGGNEQFF. CDR3 coding DNA: TGTGCCAGCAGCTTAGTCCAGCTAGCAGGGGGCAATGAGCAGTTCTTC.

The chain is built from TRBV6-5 and TRBJ1-2; the D gene is possibly TRBD1 (5 bases). Germline V gene sequence: CDR1 MNHEY, CDR2 SVGAGI. Deletions cut 0 bases from V and 4 bases from J, with 12 bases between. The CDR3 length is 15 residues. CDR3 protein: CASSYSMRGVYGYTF. In DNA, the CDR3 is TGTGCCAGCAGTTACTCGATGCGGGGGGTCTATGGCTACACCTTC.

This clonotype has only a few counts. The chain links TRBV20-1 to TRBJ2-1, with D perhaps TRBD2 (6 bases). Germline loops: CDR1 DFQATT, CDR2 SNEGSKA (reference sequence). The length of the CDR3 is 16 residues. V was clipped by 3 bases and J by 4 bases, with 19 bases between them. CDR3 loop: CSARESGAGTYNEQFF. The CDR3 DNA follows: TGCAGTGCTAGGGAATCCGGGGCGGGGACTTACAATGAGCAGTTCTTC.